This T cell receptor (beta chain) is drawn from a study of CD8+ T cells in alopecia areata. The CDR3 spans 12 residues. The V gene's germline CDR1 is SGHRS and CDR2 YFSETQ. Trimming pared 6 bases from V and 7 bases from J, leaving 13 bases between. Study-wide findings and caveats: Many expanded lesional clones stayed in scalp and blood while on tofacitinib.

Notes on this clone: The antigen remains unidentified.

The treatment denotes: oral pan-JAK inhibitor, 5-10 mg twice daily. Extracted from the samples, RNA was reverse transcribed into cDNA to serve as the sequencing template. Measured with immunoSEQ multiplex PCR; TCRdb has only the in-frame clones, and not every one. The repertoire includes a few hundred thousand clones, 60% of them detected once, and around 0.92% sits in the top ten. The chain joins TRBV5-1 to TRBJ1-2; possible D gene TRBD1, 6 bases. The sample consisted of CD4+ T cells sorted from blood, taken at roughly week 53, from a patient treated with tofacitinib. The clonotype was recovered from a human donor with alopecia areata. CDR3 sequence reads: CASNPDRGGYTF. The CDR3 DNA sequence: TGCGCCAGCAACCCGGACAGAGGTGGCTACACCTTC.